The 18 T cell receptor beta chains below were found in one sample sequenced in a study of multiple sclerosis patients with progressive multifocal leukoencephalopathy. Method: immunoSEQ multiplex PCR; TCRdb's copy keeps in-frame clones and lacks some. The sample records some 27,000 clones, roughly 90% being singletons. The time point was: about a year of natalizumab therapy. Sequences were derived from PBMCs, sampled from a patient treated with natalizumab. These receptors were taken from a human donor with multiple sclerosis.

This sequence joins TRBV5-6 and TRBJ2-7; no clear D. Trimming cost V 2 bases and J 6 bases, with 6 bases left between them. CDR3 length: 11 amino acids. Germline CDR1 is SGHDT and CDR2 is YYEEEE. The CDR3 reads CASSFKSEQYF. In nucleotides, the CDR3 is TGTGCCAGCAGCTTCAAGTCCGAGCAGTACTTC. Variable domain in full (rest from reference TRBV5-6 and TRBJ2-7): DAGVTQSPTHLIKTRGQQVTLRCSPKSGHDTVSWYQQALGQGPQFIFQYYEEEERQRGNFPDRFSGHQFPNYSSELNVNALLLGDSALYLCASSFKSEQYFGPGTRLTVT.

In its sample, this clone ranks as medium-sized (0.01 to 0.1%). V and J are TRBV2 and TRBJ2-2; D is unclear. V shed 2 bases and J shed 2 bases, with 9 bases lying between them. CDR1 and CDR2 from the germline V gene are SNHLY and FYNNEI. CDR3 length: 15 residues. DNA for the CDR3: TGTGCCAGCAGTGAAACGGCAGTAAACACCGGGGAGCTGTTTTTT. Protein sequence: CASSETAVNTGELFF.

The V call is TRBV30, the J call TRBJ1-1; TRBD1 matches at 7 bases. Per the germline V gene, CDR1 is GTSNPN and CDR2 is SVGIG (reference sequence). V shed 6 bases and J 5 bases; nucleotides not matched to a gene: 6. CDR3 length equals 12 residues. CDR3 nucleotide sequence: TGTGCCTGTGACAGGGTAGGAACTGAAGCTTTCTTT. It codes for CACDRVGTEAFF.

CDR3 in DNA: TGTGCCAGCAGCTTTTCAGCAGGGGCCCAAGGGGGGGCCTACGAGCAGTACTTC. Residues: CASSFSAGAQGGAYEQYF. The V gene is TRBV7-2, the J gene TRBJ2-7; maybe TRBD2 (7 bases). Germline V gives CDR1 SGHTA, CDR2 FQGNSA. The CDR3 extends over 18 amino acids. The V gene lost 3 bases and the J gene lost 2 bases, with 23 bases spanning the gap.

The chain employs TRBV5-1 and TRBJ2-7, with 12 nucleotides matching TRBD1. Germline trimming cut 5 bases from V and 6 bases from J; bases unmatched to any gene: 6. The CDR3 sequence is 14 residues long. The germline gives CDR1 SGHRS, CDR2 YFSETQ. CDR3 amino acids: CASRFGTGGPEQYF. CDR3 bases: TGCGCCAGCAGGTTTGGGACAGGGGGCCCCGAGCAGTACTTC.

V and J are TRBV5-6 and TRBJ1-1; D not resolved. Per germline, CDR1 SGHDT and CDR2 YYEEEE. Trimming took off 4 bases at V and 0 bases at J, with 4 bases between the two ends. The CDR3 length is 12 residues. CDR3 in amino acids: CASSLLNTEAFF. CDR3 sequence (DNA): TGTGCCAGCAGCCTCCTGAACACTGAAGCTTTCTTT.

V and J are TRBV10-3 and TRBJ1-2, with 7 nucleotides matching TRBD1. Germline V gene sequence: CDR1 ENHRY, CDR2 SYGVKD. V lost 4 bases to trimming and J lost 2 bases; unmatched junction nucleotides: 10. The CDR3 is 16 amino acids. The CDR3 protein is CAISGPRGDRNYGYTF. DNA of the CDR3: TGTGCCATCAGTGGCCCAAGGGGGGACAGAAACTATGGCTACACCTTC.

This clone has a single count. The chain carries TRBV30 and TRBJ1-3, with a possible D match to TRBD1 (6 bases). Germline V lookup: CDR1 GTSNPN, CDR2 SVGIG (reference sequence). V was trimmed by 3 bases and J by 2 bases, leaving 8 bases between them. CDR3 length: 13 amino acids. CDR3 in DNA: TGTGCCTGGAGCAGGGGAACTGGAAACACCATATATTTT. This translates into CAWSRGTGNTIYF.

The chain is built from TRBV5-1 and TRBJ1-2, with 7 bases aligning to TRBD1. CDR3 size: 15 residues. With 2 bases clipped from V and 5 bases from J, the junction kept 9 bases outside the gene matches. Looked up from germline, CDR1 is SGHRS and CDR2 is YFSETQ. For the CDR3, the DNA is TGCGCCAGCAGCTTCGGACAGGCCTTAGATTATGGCTACACCTTC. Translating gives CASSFGQALDYGYTF. Filled out from reference TRBV5-1 and TRBJ1-2, the complete variable domain reads KAGVTQTPRYLIKTRGQQVTLSCSPISGHRSVSWYQQTPGQGLQFLFEYFSETQRNKGNFPGRFSGRQFSNSRSEMNVSTLELGDSALYLCASSFGQALDYGYTFGSGTRLTVV.

This clone occurred a few times. This rearrangement joins TRBV9 to TRBJ2-5; 11 nucleotides line up with TRBD2. The CDR3 covers 15 residues. V lost 4 bases, J lost 4 bases, and 6 bases stayed unmatched. Germline V gene data show CDR1 as SGDLS and CDR2 as YYNGEE. DNA for the CDR3: TGTGCCAGCAGCATTAGCGGGGGGGCCGGAGAGACCCAGTACTTC. Encoded protein: CASSISGGAGETQYF.

CDR3 sequence reads: CASRSPAGIGYTF. For the CDR3, the DNA is TGTGCCAGCAGGTCCCCCGCAGGGATCGGCTACACCTTC. J is TRBJ1-2 and V is TRBV6-6; D possibly corresponds to TRBD1 (5 bases). Trimming stripped 6 bases from V and 8 bases from J, with 16 bases between. CDR3 size: 13 residues. Germline lookup yields CDR1 MNHNY and CDR2 SVGAGI (reference sequence).

The chain is built from TRBV5-1 and TRBJ1-2; D perhaps matches TRBD1 (5 bases). Trimming stripped 2 bases from V and 4 bases from J, with 12 bases between. Germline values: CDR1 SGHRS, CDR2 YFSETQ. This CDR3 has 14 amino acids. The CDR3 region is CASSFPGRSYGYTF. CDR3 nucleotide sequence: TGCGCCAGCAGCTTCCCAGGGAGATCCTATGGCTACACCTTC.

V usage is TRBV9 and J usage is TRBJ2-2; D remains unclear. The V and J ends lost 3 bases and 6 bases respectively, with 18 bases between them. The CDR3 extends over 16 amino acids. The germline V gene has CDR1 SGDLS and CDR2 YYNGEE. CDR3 DNA: TGTGCCAGCAGCGCACGGCCTGTCCTAAACGCCGGGGAGCTGTTTTTT. Its translation is CASSARPVLNAGELFF.

The chain combines TRBV13 with TRBJ1-3; D remains ambiguous. The CDR3 has 16 amino acids. Germline V lookup: CDR1 PRHDT, CDR2 FYEKMQ (reference sequence). The V end was cut by 6 bases, the J end by 0 bases, with 15 bases between. The CDR3 nucleotides read TGTGCCAGCAGTAACGGTCCCGGCGGCTCTGGAAACACCATATATTTT. Translation: CASSNGPGGSGNTIYF.

The rearrangement links TRBV2 to TRBJ1-1; 7 bases line up with TRBD1. The germline V gene encodes CDR1 SNHLY and CDR2 FYNNEI. V lost 0 bases and J lost 6; bases outside the gene matches: 1. The CDR3 spans 13 residues. The CDR3 is CASSEAQGAEAFF. CDR3 DNA sequence: TGTGCCAGCAGTGAAGCCCAGGGGGCTGAAGCTTTCTTT.

The gene calls are TRBV2 and TRBJ1-2, with a tentative D call TRBD1 (6 bases). There are 14 residues in the CDR3. Germline V gene lookup returns CDR1 SNHLY and CDR2 FYNNEI. V was pared by 6 bases and J by 6 bases, with 17 bases between. The CDR3 reads CASSFAEGGDGYTF. Here the CDR3 DNA reads TGTGCCAGCAGCTTCGCAGAGGGGGGGGATGGCTACACCTTC.

This chain uses TRBV4-1 with TRBJ1-2, with D uncertain. CDR1 and CDR2 (germline): MGHRA, YSYEKL. The V end lost 0 bases, the J end lost 8 bases, and 16 bases lay between the germline ends. The CDR3 totals 15 residues. The CDR3 DNA reads TGCGCCAGCAGCCAAGATCGCGGAGTATTAGGAGGCTACACCTTC. It translates to CASSQDRGVLGGYTF.

This clone is a singleton in its sample. The chain carries TRBV11-2 and TRBJ2-7; unclear D gene. This CDR3 spans 14 amino acids. Looked up from germline, CDR1 is SGHAT and CDR2 is FQNNGV. V lost 4 bases and J 4 bases, leaving 14 bases between the germline ends. CDR3 residues: CASSSRAAIYEQYF. Written as DNA, the CDR3 is TGTGCCAGCAGCTCTCGGGCCGCGATATACGAGCAGTACTTC.